What follows are 22 T cell receptor beta chains derived from one specimen sequenced in a study of T cell repertoires in cytomegalovirus infection. One entry per CDR3 protein results from TCRdb running MiXCR on the reads. The sample includes roughly 200,000 distinct CDR3 sequences, roughly 17% of them seen just once. The sample taken for sequencing was CD8+ T cells from PBMCs. The source is a human donor in good health (CMV status not recorded). Some clones in this sample may be carry-over from other donors' samples.

The chain links TRBV4-1 to TRBJ1-1; D unresolved. V dropped 7 bases and J dropped 5 bases, with 20 bases sitting between them. The CDR3 is made up of 15 amino acids. The germline CDR1 and CDR2 sequences are MGHRA and YSYEKL. The CDR3 reads CASTERWRVETEAFF. In DNA form, the CDR3 reads TGCGCCAGCACCGAGAGATGGAGGGTAGAAACTGAAGCTTTCTTT.

V and J are TRBV7-6 and TRBJ1-2, with TRBD1 as a possible D gene (5 bases). The CDR3 has 17 residues. Germline V gene lookup returns CDR1 SGHVS and CDR2 FNYEAQ. V dropped 1 base and J dropped 3 bases, with 18 bases sitting between them. CDR3 DNA sequence: TGTGCCAGCAGCTTAGTTGATAGGCCAGGGTCGGACTATGGCTACACCTTC. Translation gives CASSLVDRPGSDYGYTF.

The V gene is TRBV7-9, the J gene TRBJ2-3, with a weak D call TRBD1 (6 bases). The CDR3 runs 14 residues. Trimming took off 1 base at V and 9 bases at J, with 14 bases between the two ends. CDR1 and CDR2 (germline): SEHNR, FQNEAQ (reference sequence). This CDR3 reads CASSLEGRDMTQYF. The CDR3, as DNA: TGTGCCAGCAGCTTAGAGGGCCGGGACATGACGCAGTATTTT.

This clonotype was recorded many times. V and J are TRBV28 and TRBJ1-4, with D uncertain. CDR3 size: 13 residues. In germline, CDR1 is MDHEN, CDR2 SYDVKM. V gave up 2 bases and J gave up 3 bases, with 4 bases separating them. CDR3 protein: CASSLSSNEKLFF. The CDR3 coding sequence is TGTGCCAGCAGTTTAAGTTCTAATGAAAAACTGTTTTTT.

The chain uses TRBV11-1 and TRBJ2-7; 7 bases match TRBD1. Trimming at V came to 2 bases and at J to 2 bases, leaving 6 bases not matched to a gene. CDR3 length: 15 amino acids. Germline lookup yields CDR1 SGHAT and CDR2 FQDESV (reference sequence). This CDR3 reads CASSLTPRGTYEQYF. CDR3 DNA sequence: TGTGCCAGCAGCTTAACTCCCAGGGGGACCTACGAGCAGTACTTC.

In this sample, this clonotype turned up a few times. The chain uses TRBV6-5 and TRBJ2-5, with unresolved D. CDR1 and CDR2 (germline): MNHEY, SVGAGI. Trimming took 7 bases from V and 4 from J, leaving 16 bases between them. The CDR3 runs 14 residues. This chain's CDR3 is CASTSVGVGETQYF. The CDR3 DNA is TGTGCCAGCACTTCCGTGGGCGTTGGAGAGACCCAGTACTTC.

This clonotype was seen more than once but under ten times. The chain couples TRBV25-1 to TRBJ1-5; no definite D call. Germline V gene lookup returns CDR1 MGHDK and CDR2 SYGVNS. The CDR3 has 15 residues. V was cut by 6 bases and J by 3 bases, with 15 bases left in between. CDR3 nucleotides: TGTGCCAGCAGCGGATTTATGGGGAACAATCAGCCCCAGCATTTT. This sequence encodes CASSGFMGNNQPQHF.

The CDR3 DNA follows: TGTGCCAGCAGCAAGTGGTCCGGGACCGACGAGCAGTACTTC. Encoded protein: CASSKWSGTDEQYF. The chain has TRBV6-2 or TRBV6-3 and TRBJ2-7; the D gene could be TRBD1 or TRBD2 (5 bases each). V was pared by 6 bases and J by 5 bases, with 17 bases between. The CDR3 runs to 14 residues. The germline V gene has CDR1 MNHEY and CDR2 SVGEGT.

The chain joins TRBV6-2 or TRBV6-3 to TRBJ1-5, with TRBD1 matching over 7 bases. The V gene's germline CDR1 is MNHEY and CDR2 SVGEGT. V shed 2 bases, J shed 0 bases, and the junction held 10 bases outside the gene matches. The CDR3 loop spans 18 amino acids. The CDR3: CASSYKRDSAFSNQPQHF. The CDR3 coding sequence is TGTGCCAGCAGTTACAAACGGGACAGCGCATTTAGCAATCAGCCCCAGCATTTT.

This clonotype occurred a few times. The chain has TRBV7-9 and TRBJ2-1, with 9 bases identical to TRBD2. The CDR3 extends over 17 amino acids. The ends lost 2 bases at V and 4 bases at J; junction bases unmatched: 9. CDR1 is SEHNR, CDR2 FQNEAQ, per germline (reference sequence). CDR3 region: CASSLPGVAGAYNEQFF. The CDR3 nucleotides are TGTGCCAGCAGCTTACCGGGGGTAGCGGGGGCGTACAATGAGCAGTTCTTC.

This chain uses TRBV2 with TRBJ1-6; D perhaps matches TRBD1 (5 bases). Germline V lookup: CDR1 SNHLY, CDR2 FYNNEI. Trimming took 0 bases from V and 4 from J, leaving 7 bases between them. This CDR3 region has 15 residues. CDR3 bases: TGTGCCAGCAGTGAAGCGTGGGGGTATAATTCACCCCTCCACTTT. Translated: CASSEAWGYNSPLHF. The full variable domain, its missing parts supplied by reference TRBV2 and TRBJ1-6, is EPEVTQTPSHQVTQMGQEVILRCVPISNHLYFYWYRQILGQKVEFLVSFYNNEISEKSEIFDDQFSVERPDGSNFTLKIRSTKLEDSAMYFCASSEAWGYNSPLHFGNGTRLTVT.

Ten or more counts support this clonotype. The chain links TRBV7-2 to TRBJ2-3; 7 bases agree with TRBD2. V dropped 1 base and J dropped 9; count of bases not matched to a gene: 10. The germline V gene encodes CDR1 SGHTA and CDR2 FQGNSA. The CDR3 spans 15 residues. The CDR3 DNA reads TGTGCCAGCAGCTTAGTCGGGGGGACGGCGGAAACGCAGTATTTT. Its protein is CASSLVGGTAETQYF.

The chain uses TRBV12-3 or TRBV12-4 and TRBJ2-7; unclear D gene. This CDR3 is built from 12 residues. V was trimmed by 5 bases and J by 4 bases, leaving 9 bases between them. CDR3 DNA: TGTGCCAGCAGTAATAGTGGGTACGAGCAGTACTTC. It encodes CASSNSGYEQYF.

The gene calls are TRBV7-3 and TRBJ2-3; D remains unclear. Germline CDR1 reads SGHTA; CDR2 reads FQGTGA. Trimming took 5 bases from V and 0 from J, leaving 6 bases between them. The CDR3 is made up of 13 amino acids. The CDR3 sequence is CASSLLSTDTQYF. In DNA form, the CDR3 reads TGTGCCAGCAGCCTACTCAGCACAGATACGCAGTATTTT.

At least ten counts were recorded for this clonotype. The chain uses TRBV5-6 and TRBJ2-1; the match to TRBD1 covers 10 bases. Losses at the gene ends were 0 bases for V and 10 bases for J; bases not matched to a gene: 4. This CDR3 contains 14 residues. CDR1 is SGHDT, CDR2 YYEEEE, per germline. Written as DNA, the CDR3 is TGTGCCAGCAGCTTGGCCGGGACAGGGGAAGAGCAGTTCTTC. Protein sequence: CASSLAGTGEEQFF.

This clonotype has more than one count but fewer than ten. The rearrangement uses TRBV7-2 and TRBJ1-1; D not resolved. CDR1 SGHTA and CDR2 FQGNSA come from the germline V gene. Trimming cost V 1 base and J 8 bases, with 11 bases left between them. This CDR3 comprises 13 residues. The CDR3 protein is CASSLDPGSEAFF. The CDR3 nucleotides are TGTGCCAGCAGCTTAGACCCGGGATCCGAAGCTTTCTTT. The variable domain in full, completed from reference TRBV7-2 and TRBJ1-1, reads GAGVSQSPSNKVTEKGKDVELRCDPISGHTALYWYRQSLGQGLEFLIYFQGNSAPDKSGLPSDRFSAERTGGSVSTLTIQRTQQEDSAVYLCASSLDPGSEAFFGQGTRLTVV.

The V gene is TRBV28, the J gene TRBJ1-1; no definite D call. The CDR3 loop spans 14 amino acids. Germline V gene data show CDR1 as MDHEN and CDR2 as SYDVKM. Trimming removed 6 bases at V and 3 bases at J, with 14 bases between. CDR3 sequence reads: CASSPSTEYTEAFF. The CDR3 nucleotides read TGTGCCAGCAGCCCCTCAACAGAATACACTGAAGCTTTCTTT.

This clonotype was observed at least ten times. The rearrangement joins TRBV7-2 to TRBJ1-1; no firm D call. CDR1 and CDR2 (germline): SGHTA, FQGNSA. The CDR3 runs 12 residues. Trimming left V 1 base short and J 5 bases short, with 5 bases between. The CDR3 sequence is CASSLGITEAFF. For the CDR3, the DNA is TGTGCCAGCAGCTTAGGGATAACTGAAGCTTTCTTT.

The rearrangement joins TRBV6-1 to TRBJ2-7; 10 bases map to TRBD1. The ends lost 7 bases at V and 6 bases at J; junction bases unmatched: 9. The CDR3 spans 14 residues. Germline V gene data show CDR1 as MNHNS and CDR2 as SASEGT. CDR3 amino acids: CASTLGQGLSEQYF. CDR3 in DNA: TGTGCCAGCACCCTGGGACAGGGGTTATCCGAGCAGTACTTC.

The chain employs TRBV6-6 and TRBJ1-6; TRBD1 might be the D (5 bases). Trimming removed 6 bases from V and 2 bases from J, with 8 bases in between. This CDR3 has 14 residues. Per the germline V gene, CDR1 is MNHNY and CDR2 is SVGAGI (reference sequence). The CDR3 is CASSSDTYNSPLHF. The CDR3 nucleotides are TGTGCCAGCAGCTCGGACACCTATAATTCACCCCTCCACTTT.

The chain uses TRBV7-2 and TRBJ1-1, with unresolved D. The ends were cut back, 2 bases at V and 0 bases at J, with 10 bases in the middle. CDR1 is SGHTA, CDR2 FQGNSA, per germline. This CDR3 contains 15 residues. The CDR3 is CASSLSDGMNTEAFF. CDR3 bases: TGTGCCAGCAGCTTATCGGACGGCATGAACACTGAAGCTTTCTTT.

This clonotype has more than one count but fewer than ten. This chain links TRBV28 with TRBJ2-7; TRBD1 might be the D (6 bases). CDR3 length: 16 residues. Germline V gene data show CDR1 as MDHEN and CDR2 as SYDVKM. V lost 5 bases to trimming and J lost 6 bases, with 23 bases between them. CDR3 loop: CASSPTTGPRSCEQYF. CDR3 in DNA: TGTGCCAGCAGTCCGACCACAGGGCCCAGATCTTGCGAGCAGTACTTC.